These 29 T cell receptor beta chains came from one sample sequenced in a study of Ad26.COV2.S vaccination and SARS-CoV-2 variants. Only in-frame clones appear in the TCRdb table, and some are missing; sequencing was by immunoSEQ multiplex PCR. The sample yields about 350,000 clones, 92% seen once. This specimen was peripheral blood, taken after recovery from COVID-19. The source is a human donor who had recovered from COVID-19.

This chain uses TRBV4-2 with TRBJ1-1; the D is unclear. With 4 bases removed from V and 8 bases from J, the gap between germline ends came to 17 bases. Germline assignment: CDR1 LGHNA and CDR2 YNFKEQ. This CDR3 is 14 amino acids long. The CDR3 loop reads CASSRYAAQLEAFF. Here the CDR3 DNA reads TGTGCCAGCAGCCGGTACGCCGCCCAATTAGAAGCTTTCTTT.

The CDR3 here is CASSLADRGTDTQYF. The CDR3 nucleotides read TGCGCCAGCAGCTTAGCGGACAGGGGGACAGATACGCAGTATTTT. The chain is built from TRBV5-1 and TRBJ2-3; 10 bases agree with TRBD1. Germline assignment: CDR1 SGHRS and CDR2 YFSETQ. The CDR3 has 15 residues. Trimming at V came to 2 bases and at J to 3 bases, leaving 3 bases not matched to a gene.

The chain couples TRBV27 to TRBJ2-6; D ambiguous. The CDR3 runs to 16 residues. V lost 4 bases to trimming and J lost 0 bases, with 10 bases between them. Germline lookup yields CDR1 MNHEY and CDR2 SMNVEV (reference sequence). CDR3 residues: CASSSVGLSGANVLTF. The CDR3 bases are TGTGCCAGCAGTTCCGTGGGCCTCTCTGGGGCCAACGTCCTGACTTTC.

This chain connects TRBV2 to TRBJ1-4, with 9 bases lining up with TRBD1. The CDR3 consists of 14 residues. V gave up 3 bases and J gave up 7 bases; unmatched junction bases: 3. Germline V lookup: CDR1 SNHLY, CDR2 FYNNEI. The CDR3 nucleotides are TGTGCCAGCAGTGAGGTGGACAGGGGTGAAAAACTGTTTTTT. It specifies CASSEVDRGEKLFF.

V gene TRBV9 combines with J gene TRBJ1-1; no clear D. The CDR3 runs 14 residues. Germline values: CDR1 SGDLS, CDR2 YYNGEE. Trimming cost V 6 bases and J 4 bases, with 16 bases left between them. The DNA of the CDR3 is TGTGCCAGCAACTCCAATAATGTTGGCACTGAAGCTTTCTTT. Translated: CASNSNNVGTEAFF.

This clone was seen only once. This sequence joins TRBV6-5 and TRBJ1-5; D is unresolved. Trimming pared 8 bases from V and 0 bases from J, leaving 5 bases between. Looked up from germline, CDR1 is MNHEY and CDR2 is SVGAGI. The CDR3 consists of 12 residues. CDR3 DNA: TGTGCCAGCCGCGATAGCAATCAGCCCCAGCATTTT. Residues: CASRDSNQPQHF.

The V and J genes are TRBV11-2 and TRBJ2-3; D may correspond to TRBD1 or TRBD2 (5 bases each). The CDR3 totals 14 residues. V gave up 1 base and J gave up 1 base, with 6 bases separating them. Germline-derived CDR1 and CDR2 are SGHAT and FQNNGV. CDR3 loop: CASSLGGGTDTQYF. The DNA for the CDR3 is TGTGCCAGCAGCTTAGGAGGGGGCACAGATACGCAGTATTTT.

The CDR3 reads CASRSGDTLNTEAFF. CDR3 nucleotide sequence: TGCGCCAGCCGAAGCGGGGACACATTGAACACTGAAGCTTTCTTT. V usage is TRBV4-3 and J usage is TRBJ1-1, with D possibly matching TRBD1 (6 bases). This CDR3 comprises 15 residues. From germline, CDR1 is LGHNA and CDR2 YSLEER. The V and J ends lost 8 bases and 0 bases respectively, with 16 bases between them.

The J gene is TRBJ1-5, the V gene TRBV18, with D perhaps TRBD1 (5 bases). The germline V gene encodes CDR1 KGHSH and CDR2 LQKENI. The V end lost 3 bases, the J end lost 6 bases, and 15 bases lay between the germline ends. The CDR3 contains 15 residues. CDR3 loop: CASSPQEGRIQPQHF. As DNA, the CDR3 is TGTGCCAGCTCACCGCAGGAGGGGAGGATTCAGCCCCAGCATTTT. Combining the CDR3 with reference TRBV18 and TRBJ1-5 gives the whole variable domain NAGVMQNPRHLVRRRGQEARLRCSPMKGHSHVYWYRQLPEEGLKFMVYLQKENIIDESGMPKERFSAEFPKEGPSILRIQQVVRGDSAAYFCASSPQEGRIQPQHFGDGTRLSIL.

The CDR3 DNA is TGTGCCAGCAGTGAGGGTTCTGGAAACACCATATATTTT. This sequence encodes CASSEGSGNTIYF. The genes are TRBV2 and TRBJ1-3; D call uncertain. From germline, CDR1 is SNHLY and CDR2 FYNNEI. V was shortened by 3 bases and J by 1 base, with 4 bases between the two germline ends. The CDR3 totals 13 residues. Looking up the rest from reference TRBV2 and TRBJ1-3 gives the full variable domain: EPEVTQTPSHQVTQMGQEVILRCVPISNHLYFYWYRQILGQKVEFLVSFYNNEISEKSEIFDDQFSVERPDGSNFTLKIRSTKLEDSAMYFCASSEGSGNTIYFGEGSWLTVV.

The V gene is TRBV7-8, the J gene TRBJ2-3, with no clear D. Deletions cut 4 bases from V and 5 bases from J, with 7 bases between. Germline CDR1 SGHVS, CDR2 FQNEAQ. This CDR3 is 12 amino acids long. The CDR3 loop reads CASSYPRDTQYF. CDR3 nucleotide sequence: TGTGCCAGCAGCTACCCGAGAGATACGCAGTATTTT.

V gene TRBV4-3 combines with J gene TRBJ1-2; D unresolved. This CDR3 region has 15 residues. V was clipped by 1 base and J by 6 bases, with 15 bases between them. In germline, CDR1 is LGHNA, CDR2 YSLEER. The DNA for the CDR3 is TGCGCCAGCAGCCAAGTCTTTGAGGGAAGGGATGGCTACACCTTC. This encodes CASSQVFEGRDGYTF.

This sequence joins TRBV27 and TRBJ2-5; 8 bases are a match to TRBD1. Per germline, CDR1 MNHEY and CDR2 SMNVEV (reference sequence). With 6 bases clipped from V and 5 bases from J, the junction kept 8 bases outside the gene matches. The CDR3 is made up of 14 amino acids. The CDR3 region has the DNA TGTGCCAGCAGCCTGGACAGGGCGGAGGAGACCCAGTACTTC. It encodes CASSLDRAEETQYF.

This chain connects TRBV15 to TRBJ1-5, with D unresolved. Deletions cut 4 bases from V and 1 base from J, with 8 bases between. Germline CDR1 and CDR2: LNHNV and YYDKDF (reference sequence). The CDR3 is 14 residues long. The CDR3, as DNA: TGTGCCACCAGCAATCGGGCCAGCAATCAGCCCCAGCATTTT. Translated: CATSNRASNQPQHF.

As for this clone: Other DNA sequences in the sample encode the same CDR3. This rearrangement joins TRBV12-3 or TRBV12-4 to TRBJ1-2, with D perhaps matching TRBD1 (5 bases). This CDR3 spans 13 amino acids. Trimming stripped 1 base from V and 4 bases from J, with 7 bases between. The CDR3 nucleotides read TGTGCCAGCAGTTTAGGCAGGGCCTATGGCTACACCTTC. It encodes CASSLGRAYGYTF.

The chain has TRBV6-1 and TRBJ1-1; D perhaps matches TRBD1 (6 bases). V gave up 1 base and J gave up 2 bases, with 11 bases separating them. CDR1 is MNHNS, CDR2 SASEGT, per germline. The CDR3 runs to 15 residues. The CDR3 here is CASSEGAGANTEAFF. CDR3 DNA: TGTGCCAGCAGTGAAGGGGCGGGGGCCAACACTGAAGCTTTCTTT.

The chain combines TRBV6-1 with TRBJ2-3; D not resolved. The CDR3 contains 16 residues. Germline loops: CDR1 MNHNS, CDR2 SASEGT. V was cut by 0 bases and J by 0 bases, with 10 bases left in between. The CDR3 sequence: CASSEAGTASTDTQYF. The CDR3 region has the DNA TGTGCCAGCAGTGAAGCGGGAACGGCGAGCACAGATACGCAGTATTTT.

The chain is built from TRBV7-2 and TRBJ2-5; D is ambiguous. The length of the CDR3 is 15 residues. Germline CDR1 and CDR2: SGHTA and FQGNSA. V was clipped by 0 bases and J by 5 bases, with 13 bases between them. The CDR3: CASSLARVVWETQYF. The CDR3 nucleotides are TGTGCCAGCAGCTTAGCGCGTGTGGTATGGGAGACCCAGTACTTC.

This chain uses TRBV5-5 with TRBJ2-3; D gene ambiguous. V dropped 2 bases and J dropped 5 bases, with 15 bases sitting between them. The CDR3 extends over 15 amino acids. Per the germline V gene, CDR1 is SGHKS and CDR2 is YYEKEE (reference sequence). CDR3 residues: CASSLSWGEGDTQYF. CDR3 DNA sequence: TGTGCCAGCAGCTTATCTTGGGGTGAAGGAGATACGCAGTATTTT.

The CDR3 region has the DNA TGTGCCAGCAGTCCCTTTAGCAATCAGCCCCAGCATTTT. Translated, it gives CASSPFSNQPQHF. J is TRBJ1-5 and V is TRBV6-5; no clear D gene. The CDR3 extends over 13 amino acids. The V gene lost 5 bases and the J gene lost 0 bases, with 5 bases spanning the gap. CDR1 is MNHEY, CDR2 SVGAGI, per germline.

The V call is TRBV19, the J call TRBJ1-1; D not resolved. Germline V lookup: CDR1 LNHDA, CDR2 SQIVND (reference sequence). CDR3 length: 13 residues. The germline V and J ends were trimmed by 3 bases and 6 bases, with 11 bases remaining between them. For the CDR3, the DNA is TGTGCCAGTAGTATGATAGCGGAATCTGAAGCTTTCTTT. This translates into CASSMIAESEAFF.

The chain employs TRBV6-5 and TRBJ1-5, with D perhaps TRBD1 (6 bases). This CDR3 is 14 amino acids long. Trimming took off 6 bases at V and 6 bases at J, with 15 bases between the two ends. Germline V gene lookup returns CDR1 MNHEY and CDR2 SVGAGI. The chain's CDR3 is CASSRGMTGQPQHF. Written as DNA, the CDR3 is TGTGCCAGCAGCAGGGGCATGACGGGTCAGCCCCAGCATTTT.

A single count supports this clone. V usage is TRBV10-1 and J usage is TRBJ2-1; no reliable D call. Trimming shortened V by 0 bases and J by 5 bases, and 14 bases separated the two germline ends. CDR1 and CDR2 from the germline V gene are WNHNN and SYGVQD (reference sequence). This CDR3 region has 16 residues. The CDR3: CASSESILEVNNEQFF. The CDR3 DNA sequence: TGCGCCAGCAGTGAGTCGATACTTGAGGTAAACAATGAGCAGTTCTTC.

The chain carries TRBV5-4 and TRBJ1-1; TRBD1 matches at 9 bases. The V gene end was trimmed by 5 bases and the J gene end by 1 base; junction bases not matched to a gene: 9. The germline V gene has CDR1 SGHNT and CDR2 YYREEE (reference sequence). The CDR3 length is 16 residues. The CDR3 bases are TGTGCCAGCAGACGAGGGACAGGGTCCGCGAACACTGAAGCTTTCTTT. This sequence encodes CASRRGTGSANTEAFF.

The CDR3 is CASSPRSGLEQYF. The CDR3 region has the DNA TGTGCCAGTAGTCCCAGGTCGGGACTCGAGCAGTACTTC. This chain uses TRBV19 with TRBJ2-7, with D perhaps matching TRBD2 (6 bases). The germline gives CDR1 LNHDA, CDR2 SQIVND (reference sequence). The CDR3 totals 13 residues. V was shortened by 5 bases and J by 6 bases, with 14 bases between the two germline ends.

This clone occurred a few times. The rearrangement links TRBV6-5 to TRBJ1-5; D is unresolved. With 2 bases removed from V and 5 bases from J, the gap between germline ends came to 13 bases. The CDR3 has 15 residues. Germline V gene lookup returns CDR1 MNHEY and CDR2 SVGAGI. CDR3 sequence: CASSYNWKSDQPQHF. The CDR3 DNA reads TGTGCCAGCAGTTACAACTGGAAGAGCGATCAGCCCCAGCATTTT.

The genes are TRBV5-4 and TRBJ2-5; no clear D. Germline values: CDR1 SGHNT, CDR2 YYREEE (reference sequence). Deletions cut 5 bases from V and 2 bases from J, with 4 bases between. This CDR3 has 11 amino acids. Here the CDR3 DNA reads TGTGCCAGCAGTACACAAGAGACCCAGTACTTC. It codes for CASSTQETQYF. The full variable domain, completed using reference TRBV5-4 and TRBJ2-5, is ETGVTQSPTHLIKTRGQQVTLRCSSQSGHNTVSWYQQALGQGPQFIFQYYREEENGRGNFPPRFSGLQFPNYSSELNVNALELDDSALYLCASSTQETQYFGPGTRLLVL.

V gene TRBV19 combines with J gene TRBJ1-4; D unresolved. This CDR3 is built from 13 residues. Germline V gene sequence: CDR1 LNHDA, CDR2 SQIVND (reference sequence). Trimming removed 4 bases at V and 5 bases at J, with 8 bases between. The CDR3 coding sequence is TGTGCCAGTAGTAGGGCGGCGAATGAAAAACTGTTTTTT. It yields the protein CASSRAANEKLFF.

The chain has TRBV6-5 and TRBJ1-5; D is undetermined. The CDR3 is 15 amino acids. The V and J ends lost 0 bases and 1 base respectively, with 7 bases between them. Per the germline V gene, CDR1 is MNHEY and CDR2 is SVGAGI. The CDR3 reads CASSYSMVSNQPQHF. CDR3 DNA: TGTGCCAGCAGTTACTCCATGGTCAGCAATCAGCCCCAGCATTTT.